Below are 6 T cell receptor beta chains sequenced from a single sample in a study of molecular identifiers for immune sequencing clone quantification. TCRdb redid the calling of the PCR reads with MiXCR, one entry per CDR3 protein. The sample has about 320,000 distinct CDR3 sequences, 20% to 25% seen once. Sequenced: naive CD8+ T cells from blood, with Jurkat cell RNA spiked in. Regarding subset: FACS-sorted CD8+CD4-CCR7+CD45RA+ naive T cells. The receptors originated from a human donor in good health. Some libraries in this study had Jurkat cell RNA spiked in.

This clonotype was seen a handful of times. CDR3: CSVRDRGYEQYF. As DNA, the CDR3 is TGCAGCGTTCGGGACAGGGGCTACGAGCAGTACTTC. This sequence joins TRBV29-1 and TRBJ2-7; 10 nucleotides align to TRBD1. Germline CDR1 and CDR2: SQVTM and ANQGSEA. This CDR3 has 12 amino acids. J gave up 3 bases and V 5 bases, and 1 base lay outside the gene matches.

This clonotype showed up many times. The V call is TRBV29-1, the J call TRBJ2-3; 11 nucleotides agree with TRBD2. The germline CDR1 and CDR2 sequences are SQVTM and ANQGSEA. The ends lost 4 bases at V and 2 bases at J; junction bases unmatched: 5. The CDR3 totals 15 residues. The CDR3 DNA is TGCAGCGTTGGACTAGCGGGAATTTACACAGATACGCAGTATTTT. Translated, it gives CSVGLAGIYTDTQYF.

Turning to this clonotype: A much larger clone sits a single nucleotide away, making a read error possible. The chain recombines TRBV19 with TRBJ1-1; D remains ambiguous. This CDR3 spans 13 amino acids. Germline CDR1 and CDR2: LNHDA and SQIVND (reference sequence). Trimming stripped 7 bases from V and 1 base from J, with 10 bases between. CDR3 coding DNA: TGTGCCAGTAAGGGCAGCGGGAACACTGAAGCTTTCTTT. This sequence encodes CASKGSGNTEAFF.

There are many counts of this clonotype. This chain joins TRBV27 and TRBJ2-2; 7 nucleotides agree with TRBD2. Germline V CDR1 and CDR2: MNHEY, SMNVEV (reference sequence). The CDR3 totals 15 residues. With V trimmed by 7 bases and J by 5 bases, 10 bases remained unmatched. CDR3 residues: CASTSGLAATGELFF. The CDR3, as DNA: TGTGCCAGCACCTCCGGGCTAGCGGCGACCGGGGAGCTGTTTTTT.

Remarks on this clonotype: This could be a read error, since a much larger clone is one nucleotide away. This chain connects TRBV7-9 to TRBJ2-7; 11 bases map to TRBD2. This CDR3 region has 16 residues. The V gene's germline CDR1 is SEHNR and CDR2 FQNEAQ (reference sequence). The CDR3 DNA follows: TGTGCCGGCAGCTTGACGACTAGCGGGAAGAGCTACGAGCAGTACTTC. Protein: CAGSLTTSGKSYEQYF.

The rearrangement uses TRBV25-1 and TRBJ2-1; D possibly corresponds to TRBD1 (6 bases). V gave up 7 bases and J gave up 4 bases, with 8 bases separating them. Per germline, CDR1 MGHDK and CDR2 SYGVNS. CDR3 length: 12 amino acids. The CDR3 nucleotides are TGTGCCAGCAACACAGGGTACAATGAGCAGTTCTTC. This encodes CASNTGYNEQFF.